This T cell receptor beta chain appears in the sequencing data of a study of T cell changes during pregnancy in multiple sclerosis. Assay: immunoSEQ multiplex PCR; the TCRdb copy retains only in-frame clones and omits some. The sample carries roughly 45,000 clones, approximately 91% recorded once. The CDR3 loop spans 13 amino acids. V was shortened by 1 base and J by 5 bases, with 6 bases between the two germline ends. Germline CDR1 reads SGHRS; CDR2 reads YFSETQ. The chain links TRBV5-1 to TRBJ2-2, with D perhaps TRBD2 (5 bases). The material was CD8+ T cells from peripheral blood mononuclear cells, obtained after pregnancy. The TCR sequence derives from a female donor with multiple sclerosis, enrolled in a pregnancy study. CDR3 amino acids: CASSLPGTGELFF. The CDR3 coding sequence is TGCGCCAGCAGCTTGCCGGGAACCGGGGAGCTGTTTTTT.